The sequence of this T cell receptor beta chain was determined in a study of T cells in Graves' hyperthyroidism and ophthalmopathy. TCR beta CDR3 sequences were amplified from RNA transcripts. The TCR CDR3 first-round RT-PCR relied on the HTBI primer set. From the multiplex PCR reads, TCRdb called clonotypes with MiXCR, one entry per CDR3 protein. The sample lists 300,000 to 400,000 distinct CDR3 sequences, roughly a fifth seen once, with about 50% in the top ten. V gave up 5 bases and J gave up 7 bases; unmatched junction bases: 10. Germline-derived CDR1 and CDR2 are MNHEY and SMNVEV (reference sequence). There are 15 residues in the CDR3.

The sample was blood. This clonotype was sampled from a woman between 50 and 59 years old with Graves' hyperthyroidism. This sequence joins TRBV27 and TRBJ2-5; the match to TRBD1 covers 10 bases. Here the CDR3 reads CASSRQGATPVTQYF. The CDR3 coding sequence is TGTGCCAGCAGTAGACAGGGGGCGACTCCTGTGACCCAGTACTTC.